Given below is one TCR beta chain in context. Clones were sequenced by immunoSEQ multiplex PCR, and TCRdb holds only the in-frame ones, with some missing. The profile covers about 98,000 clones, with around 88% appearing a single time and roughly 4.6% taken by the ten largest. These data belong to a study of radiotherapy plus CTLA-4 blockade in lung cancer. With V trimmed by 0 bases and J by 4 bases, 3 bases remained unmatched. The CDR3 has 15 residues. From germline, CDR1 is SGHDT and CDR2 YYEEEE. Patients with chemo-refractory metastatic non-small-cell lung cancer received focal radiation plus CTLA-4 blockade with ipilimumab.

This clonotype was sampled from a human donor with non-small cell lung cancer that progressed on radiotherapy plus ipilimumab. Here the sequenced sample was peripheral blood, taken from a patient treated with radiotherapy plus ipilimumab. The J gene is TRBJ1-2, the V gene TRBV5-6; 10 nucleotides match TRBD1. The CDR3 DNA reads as TGTGCCAGCAGCTTGGCCGACAGGGGGCTCTATGGCTACACCTTC. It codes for CASSLADRGLYGYTF.